The 14 T cell receptor beta chains presented below share a single source sample, sequenced in a study of CD8 T cells in Susac syndrome. After extraction with the RNeasy kit, roughly 0.5 to 1 ug of the RNA was reverse transcribed using random hexamers. TCRdb ran MiXCR on the immunoSEQ multiplex PCR reads and lists one entry per CDR3 protein. The repertoire holds about 200,000 distinct CDR3 sequences, with 85% to 95% as singletons. Sequencing used CD4+ T cells from PBMCs. These receptors were obtained from a human donor in good health.

V and J are TRBV2 and TRBJ2-1; weak D call: TRBD1 (5 bases). With 4 bases removed from V and 9 bases from J, the gap between germline ends came to 10 bases. The V gene's germline CDR1 is SNHLY and CDR2 FYNNEI. The CDR3 extends over 12 amino acids. In DNA, the CDR3 is TGTGCCAGCAGTGCCAGGGCCGCTGAGCAGTTCTTC. Translating gives CASSARAAEQFF.

The chain has TRBV6-6 and TRBJ2-7; 7 nucleotides line up with TRBD1. The junction had 6 bases not matched to a gene; V was cut back by 6 bases and J by 1 base. CDR1 is MNHNY, CDR2 SVGAGI, per germline (reference sequence). The CDR3 loop spans 14 amino acids. The CDR3 coding sequence is TGTGCCAGCAGGTCCGACAGGGAATCCTACGAGCAGTACTTC. Translating gives CASRSDRESYEQYF.

This clonotype was recorded once. This chain uses TRBV25-1 with TRBJ2-7; maybe TRBD2 (5 bases). CDR1 is MGHDK, CDR2 SYGVNS, per germline. Trimming took off 3 bases at V and 2 bases at J, with 14 bases between the two ends. CDR3 length: 15 residues. The CDR3 nucleotides are TGTGCCAGCAGTGACGGACTGCGATCGGCCTACGAGCAGTACTTC. It translates to CASSDGLRSAYEQYF.

This rearrangement joins TRBV12-3 or TRBV12-4 to TRBJ2-1, with 9 bases matching TRBD1. The CDR3 consists of 15 residues. The V and J ends lost 5 bases and 8 bases, in that order; junction bases with no gene match: 10. CDR3 sequence (DNA): TGTGCCAGCAGTCCCCCGACAGGGGGATCGGATGAGCAGTTCTTC. Translation: CASSPPTGGSDEQFF.

This rearrangement joins TRBV13 to TRBJ1-3, with D unresolved. The CDR3 runs to 14 residues. V was shortened by 5 bases and J by 2 bases, with 10 bases between the two germline ends. Germline CDR1 reads PRHDT; CDR2 reads FYEKMQ (reference sequence). The CDR3 coding sequence is TGTGCCAGCAGCCAACTTTGGGCTGGAAACACCATATATTTT. As protein: CASSQLWAGNTIYF.

The chain joins TRBV7-9 to TRBJ2-1; TRBD1 might be the D (5 bases). In germline, CDR1 is SEHNR, CDR2 FQNEAQ (reference sequence). This CDR3 comprises 14 residues. Trimming left V 2 bases short and J 6 bases short, with 11 bases between. The CDR3 spells CASSLTGQGNEQFF. The CDR3 nucleotides read TGTGCCAGCAGCTTAACAGGACAAGGCAATGAGCAGTTCTTC. The entire variable domain, with the rest obtained from reference TRBV7-9 and TRBJ2-1, is as follows: DTGVSQNPRHKITKRGQNVTFRCDPISEHNRLYWYRQTLGQGPEFLTYFQNEAQLEKSRLLSDRFSAERPKGSFSTLEIQRTEQGDSAMYLCASSLTGQGNEQFFGPGTRLTVL.

V is TRBV12-3 or TRBV12-4 and J is TRBJ2-1, with TRBD1 identical over 7 bases. There are 14 residues in the CDR3. Germline trimming cut 5 bases from V and 6 bases from J; bases unmatched to any gene: 7. The CDR3 sequence: CASSRQGSTNEQFF. CDR3 in DNA: TGTGCCAGCAGTCGACAGGGCTCCACCAATGAGCAGTTCTTC.

The chain links TRBV11-2 to TRBJ2-7; 7 bases fit TRBD1. Trimming at V came to 5 bases and at J to 4 bases, leaving 5 bases not matched to a gene. Germline CDR1 reads SGHAT; CDR2 reads FQNNGV. The CDR3 covers 13 residues. CDR3 amino acids: CASSTQQGYEQYF. In DNA form, the CDR3 reads TGTGCCAGCAGCACCCAACAGGGGTACGAGCAGTACTTC.

The rearrangement uses TRBV29-1 and TRBJ2-3; a possible D gene is TRBD2 (5 bases). Trimming pared 4 bases from V and 4 bases from J, leaving 6 bases between. Germline V lookup: CDR1 SQVTM, CDR2 ANQGSEA. This CDR3 has 11 residues. CDR3 DNA: TGCAGCGTTGCGGAGGCAGATACGCAGTATTTT. It codes for CSVAEADTQYF.

The rearrangement links TRBV15 to TRBJ1-2; D not resolved. CDR3 size: 14 residues. The V and J ends lost 3 bases and 4 bases respectively, with 12 bases between them. In germline, CDR1 is LNHNV, CDR2 YYDKDF (reference sequence). The CDR3 nucleotides read TGTGCCACCAGCAGGGACCGGGTCCTCTATGGCTACACCTTC. This translates into CATSRDRVLYGYTF.

The V call is TRBV29-1, the J call TRBJ2-7; D remains ambiguous. V was cut by 0 bases and J by 4 bases, with 4 bases left in between. CDR1 is SQVTM, CDR2 ANQGSEA, per germline. This CDR3 contains 11 residues. CDR3 amino acids: CSVEEGYEQYV. CDR3 sequence (DNA): TGCAGCGTTGAAGAGGGGTACGAGCAGTACGTC.

The chain couples TRBV12-3 or TRBV12-4 to TRBJ2-2; 9 bases agree with TRBD1. V shed 5 bases and J 7 bases; nucleotides not matched to a gene: 5. The CDR3 is 14 amino acids. The CDR3 DNA reads as TGTGCCAGCAGTCTGGGACAGGGCGTCGGGGAGCTGTTTTTT. Translated, it gives CASSLGQGVGELFF.

The rearrangement uses TRBV10-3 and TRBJ2-7, with D unresolved. From germline, CDR1 is ENHRY and CDR2 SYGVKD. Trimming took off 0 bases at V and 5 bases at J, with 5 bases between the two ends. This CDR3 contains 12 residues. The CDR3 loop reads CAISESRDEQYF. The CDR3 region has the DNA TGTGCCATCAGTGAGTCAAGGGACGAGCAGTACTTC.

This clonotype was observed a single time. This rearrangement joins TRBV6-5 to TRBJ1-4; 7 nucleotides line up with TRBD1. CDR3 length: 15 residues. CDR1 is MNHEY and CDR2 is SVGAGI in the germline V gene. The V and J ends lost 5 bases and 8 bases, in that order; junction bases with no gene match: 11. The CDR3, as DNA: TGTGCCAGCAGTGGACAGGCAGGCCTGGTGGAAAAACTGTTTTTT. It translates to CASSGQAGLVEKLFF.